The clone carrying this T cell receptor (beta chain) has more than one count but fewer than ten. Its antigen remains unknown. Trimming removed 11 bases from V and 1 base from J, with 8 bases in between. The CDR3 sequence is 11 residues long. Germline CDR1 SEHNR, CDR2 FQNEAQ (reference sequence). This entry belongs to a study of somatic mutations in cytotoxic T cells in rheumatoid arthritis. Study at large: Peripheral blood samples of around 29 ml EDTA were taken from patients directly after diagnosis and before treatment. Findings and limits, study-wide: Nobody had found out which antigens the expanded CD8+ clones targeted.

Original analysis: Published virus-specific TCRB sequences were rarely matched by patient CD8+ clones larger than 1%. Repertoires were generated with immunoSEQ multiplex PCR, while TCRdb's copy carries only in-frame clones and drops some. V, J and clone size derive from that table, while D and trimming were established from the DNA sequence. The table includes more than 3,500 clones, about four fifths detected once. The source of this sequence is an adult with rheumatoid arthritis. This chain connects TRBV7-9 to TRBJ1-1; D is unclear. Sample: CD8+ T cells sorted from blood. The CDR3 bases are TGTGCCTGCCGGCGGAACACTGAAGCTTTCTTT. Protein product: CACRRNTEAFF.